This T cell receptor (beta chain) was obtained from a study of blood T cells in healthy people across ages. General observations from the study: The diversity estimates, figures obtained from one million T cells, were considered underestimates.

This CDR3 region has 13 residues. With 6 bases clipped from V and 4 bases from J, the junction kept 7 bases outside the gene matches. Germline CDR1 and CDR2: SQVTM and ANQGSEA. A sample-barcoded 5' primer and a J-beta primer mix were used in a second PCR of roughly 7 to 11 cycles. TCRdb itself ran the 5' RACE reads through MiXCR, one entry per CDR3 protein. The sample yields around 800,000 distinct CDR3 sequences, 44% seen once. This clonotype was observed a handful of times. Its cognate antigen is unknown. V is TRBV29-1 and J is TRBJ1-2; 8 bases agree with TRBD1. The sequence derives from a man in his 60s in good health. Input material: blood. The CDR3: CSVENDRGYGYTF. CDR3 bases: TGCAGCGTGGAAAATGACAGGGGCTATGGCTACACCTTC.